This T cell receptor (beta chain) emerged from a study of blood T cells in healthy people across ages. A J-beta primer mix and a sample-barcoded 5' primer were used in a second PCR of roughly 7 to 12 cycles. TCRdb re-derived calls from the 5' RACE reads in MiXCR, one entry per CDR3 protein. The table has around 1.5 million distinct CDR3 sequences, almost 60% seen once. The CDR3 runs 15 residues. Germline V gene data show CDR1 as SGHRS and CDR2 as YFSETQ. Trimming stripped 2 bases from V and 4 bases from J, with 12 bases between. This sequence joins TRBV5-1 and TRBJ1-4; D gene unclear. The specimen sequenced was blood. The sequence derives from a young man in good health. CDR3 sequence reads: CASSFRTANNEKLFF. Here the CDR3 DNA reads TGCGCCAGCAGCTTCCGGACGGCTAATAATGAAAAACTGTTTTTT.